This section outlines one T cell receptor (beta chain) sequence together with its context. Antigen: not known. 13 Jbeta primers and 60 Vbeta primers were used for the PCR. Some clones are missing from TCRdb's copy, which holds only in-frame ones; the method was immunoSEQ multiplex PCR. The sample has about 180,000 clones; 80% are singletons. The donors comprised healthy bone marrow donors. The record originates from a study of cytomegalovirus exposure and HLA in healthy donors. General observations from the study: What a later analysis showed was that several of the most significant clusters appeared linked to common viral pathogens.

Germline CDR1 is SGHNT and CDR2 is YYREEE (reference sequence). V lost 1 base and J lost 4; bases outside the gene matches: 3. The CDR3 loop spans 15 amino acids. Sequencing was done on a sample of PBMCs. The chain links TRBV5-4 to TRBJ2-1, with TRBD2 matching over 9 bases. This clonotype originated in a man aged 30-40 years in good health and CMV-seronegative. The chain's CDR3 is CASSLSSGTYNEQFF. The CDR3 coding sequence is TGTGCCAGCAGCTTGTCTAGCGGGACATACAATGAGCAGTTCTTC.